This T cell receptor beta chain originates from a study of beta chain features in type 1 diabetes. This clone showed up just a few times. The sample contains more than one DNA sequence encoding this CDR3. Since all of the isolated RNA was reverse transcribed, expressed TCRB transcripts were what got sequenced. Only in-frame clones appear in the TCRdb table, and some are missing; sequencing was by immunoSEQ multiplex PCR. Found here are 900,000 or so clones, about a sixth of them singletons; the top ten hold about 0.02%. CDR3 length: 13 residues. Trimming left V 1 base short and J 2 bases short, with 7 bases between. The germline CDR1 and CDR2 sequences are SGHRS and YFSETQ.

This sequence joins TRBV5-1 and TRBJ2-7; D not resolved. Material: naive CD4+ T cells from blood. The clonotype comes from a woman in her late teens or twenties in good health. The DNA for the CDR3 is TGCGCCAGCAGCTTGACAGCCCCCTACGAGCAGTACTTC. This sequence encodes CASSLTAPYEQYF.